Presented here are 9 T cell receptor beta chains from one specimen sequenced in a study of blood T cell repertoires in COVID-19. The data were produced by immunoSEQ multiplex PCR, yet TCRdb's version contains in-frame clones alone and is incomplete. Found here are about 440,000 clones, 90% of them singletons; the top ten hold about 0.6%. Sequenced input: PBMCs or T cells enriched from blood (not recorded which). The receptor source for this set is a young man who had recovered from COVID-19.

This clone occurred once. In nucleotides, the CDR3 is TGCGCCAGCATGGCTTTAGGGGAAGAGACCCAGTACTTC. Its protein product is CASMALGEETQYF. This chain links TRBV5-1 with TRBJ2-5; D possibly corresponds to TRBD1 (5 bases). CDR1 is SGHRS and CDR2 is YFSETQ in the germline V gene. The CDR3 covers 13 residues. The germline V and J ends were trimmed by 6 bases and 3 bases, with 12 bases remaining between them. The full variable domain, rest sourced from reference TRBV5-1 and TRBJ2-5, is KAGVTQTPRYLIKTRGQQVTLSCSPISGHRSVSWYQQTPGQGLQFLFEYFSETQRNKGNFPGRFSGRQFSNSRSEMNVSTLELGDSALYLCASMALGEETQYFGPGTRLLVL.

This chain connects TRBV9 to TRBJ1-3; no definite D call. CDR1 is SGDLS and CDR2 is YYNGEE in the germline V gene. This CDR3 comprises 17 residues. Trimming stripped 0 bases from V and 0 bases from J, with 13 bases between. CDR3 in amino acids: CASSVDIGGSSGNTIYF. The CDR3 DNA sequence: TGTGCCAGCAGCGTAGATATAGGCGGCTCCTCTGGAAACACCATATATTTT.

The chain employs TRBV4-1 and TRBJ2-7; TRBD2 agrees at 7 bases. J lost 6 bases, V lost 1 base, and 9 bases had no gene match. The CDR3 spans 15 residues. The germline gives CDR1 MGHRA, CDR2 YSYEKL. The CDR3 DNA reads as TGCGCCAGCAGCCAAGGGGCGGGGGTGGCCCGCGAGCAGTACTTC. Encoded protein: CASSQGAGVAREQYF.

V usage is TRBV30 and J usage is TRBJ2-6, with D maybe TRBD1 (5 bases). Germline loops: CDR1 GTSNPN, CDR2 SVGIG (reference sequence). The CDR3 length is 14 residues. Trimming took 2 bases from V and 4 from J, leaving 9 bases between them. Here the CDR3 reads CAWSRGEGANVLTF. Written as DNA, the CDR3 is TGTGCCTGGAGTAGGGGTGAGGGGGCCAACGTCCTGACTTTC.

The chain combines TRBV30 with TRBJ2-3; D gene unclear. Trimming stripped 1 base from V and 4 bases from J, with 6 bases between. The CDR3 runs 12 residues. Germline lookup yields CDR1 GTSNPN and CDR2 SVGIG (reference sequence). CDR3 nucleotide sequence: TGTGCCTGGAGTGCCGAGGCAGATACGCAGTATTTT. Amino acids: CAWSAEADTQYF.

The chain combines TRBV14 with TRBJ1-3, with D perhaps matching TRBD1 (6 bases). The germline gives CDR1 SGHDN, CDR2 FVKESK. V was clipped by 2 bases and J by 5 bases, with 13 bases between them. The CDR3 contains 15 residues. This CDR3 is CASSQKTGNRNTIYF. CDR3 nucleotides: TGTGCCAGCAGCCAAAAAACAGGGAACAGAAACACCATATATTTT.

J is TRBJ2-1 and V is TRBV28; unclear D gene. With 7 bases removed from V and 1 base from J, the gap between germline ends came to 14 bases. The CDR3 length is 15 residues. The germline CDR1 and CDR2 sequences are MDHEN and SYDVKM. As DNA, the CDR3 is TGTGCCAGCACCCTTCCCTCGAGATCCTACAATGAGCAGTTCTTC. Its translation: CASTLPSRSYNEQFF.

The chain's CDR3 is CASSQGPGDRPQHF. CDR3 coding DNA: TGTGCCAGCAGCCAAGGTCCAGGGGATCGGCCCCAGCATTTT. This chain joins TRBV3-1 (or the pseudogene TRBV3-2) and TRBJ1-5; D perhaps matches TRBD1 (6 bases). The CDR3 extends over 14 amino acids. The germline gives CDR1 LGHDT, CDR2 YNNKEL (reference sequence). Trimming pared 1 base from V and 9 bases from J, leaving 13 bases between.

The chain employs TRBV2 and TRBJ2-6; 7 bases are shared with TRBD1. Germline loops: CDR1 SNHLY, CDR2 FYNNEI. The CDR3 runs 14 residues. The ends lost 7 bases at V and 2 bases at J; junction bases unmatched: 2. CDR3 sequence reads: CASKGGAGANVLTF. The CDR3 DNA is TGTGCCAGCAAAGGGGGCGCTGGGGCCAACGTCCTGACTTTC.